This paragraph reports one TCR beta chain. Its antigen is undetermined. This sample stems from a study of T and B cells in COVID-19 patients. On the study more broadly: Peripheral blood came from COVID-19 patients with active infection or after recovery. Recovered patients mostly had mild to moderate COVID-19 managed as outpatients.

Findings and limits, study-wide: At recovery TRB diversity and richness exceeded healthy donors, after highly clonal active COVID-19 repertoires. Of about 2,300 TCR clusters found only in the recovered cohort, a few dozen had low generation probability.

TRB rearrangements were amplified by multiplex PCR with BIOMED2 TRB-A/B primers. TCRdb called the multiplex PCR reads again in MiXCR, with one record for every CDR3 protein. The sample lists around 25,000 distinct CDR3 sequences; around a third were seen once. From blood, roughly 240-550 ng of genomic DNA served as TRB template. What was sequenced was blood. This TCR came from a human donor who had recovered from COVID-19.

In nucleotides, the CDR3 is TGTGCCAGCAGGTCGAGGACAGGGGGCTTGGATACGCAGTATTTT. It translates to CASRSRTGGLDTQYF. This chain joins TRBV27 and TRBJ2-3; 11 positions agree with TRBD1. The J segment lost 6 bases and the V segment lost 6 bases, leaving 8 bases of the junction unmatched. The CDR3 is 15 amino acids. The germline gives CDR1 MNHEY, CDR2 SMNVEV (reference sequence).